This record looks at one T cell receptor (beta chain) sequence and its context. What it binds is unknown. The data belong to a study of cytomegalovirus exposure and HLA in healthy donors. The CDR3 consists of 14 residues. Germline values: CDR1 MNHEY, CDR2 SMNVEV (reference sequence). The V end lost 2 bases, the J end lost 4 bases, and 8 bases lay between the germline ends. Sequencing was performed with immunoSEQ multiplex PCR; in TCRdb, only in-frame clones are kept and a portion is missing. The data contain 150,000 to 250,000 clones, around 80% of them singletons. The study, taken as a whole, reports: According to reports, the classifier identified cytomegalovirus status with high specificity and sensitivity. Cytomegalovirus-associated TCR beta chains were listed, numbering roughly 150.

The chain employs TRBV27 and TRBJ1-4, with D unclear. The receptor was isolated from a woman aged 30 to 39 in good health and CMV-seronegative. What was sequenced was PBMCs. In DNA, the CDR3 is TGTGCCAGCAGTTTAACGGGGATTAATGAAAAACTGTTTTTT. As protein: CASSLTGINEKLFF.